These 5 T cell receptor beta chains came from one sample sequenced in a study of T-cell reconstitution after alpha-beta-depleted transplantation in children. Unique molecular identifiers were built into the TCRbeta library. One entry per CDR3 protein, called by TCRdb with MiXCR from the PCR reads. The sample records 95,000 to 150,000 distinct CDR3 sequences, 20% to 25% being singletons. Sequencing was performed on PBMCs, mostly from graft donor cells, taken 180 days after TCRalphabeta/CD19-depleted stem cell transplant. The receptor set was obtained from a male patient between 2 and 10 years old who had a stem cell transplant for chronic granulomatous disease, so the T cells may come from the graft donor.

This clonotype has only a few counts. The chain links TRBV12-3 or TRBV12-4 to TRBJ2-7; 7 bases map to TRBD1. The CDR3 sequence is 14 residues long. J gave up 6 bases and V 3 bases, and 8 bases lay outside the gene matches. The CDR3 nucleotides read TGTGCCAGCAGTTTCCGACAGGGCAAGAGCGAGCAGTACTTC. It specifies CASSFRQGKSEQYF.

In this sample, this clonotype turned up a few times. The chain carries TRBV12-3 or TRBV12-4 and TRBJ1-6; D uncertain. Trimming removed 6 bases from V and 8 bases from J, with 14 bases in between. This CDR3 is 14 amino acids long. The CDR3 spells CASRGRRFDSPLHF. The CDR3 nucleotides read TGTGCCAGCAGGGGGAGACGATTTGATTCACCCCTCCACTTT.

The genes are TRBV27 and TRBJ1-1; tentative D call: TRBD1 (6 bases). The CDR3 loop spans 15 amino acids. Looked up from germline, CDR1 is MNHEY and CDR2 is SMNVEV (reference sequence). The V end was cut by 5 bases, the J end by 0 bases, with 13 bases between. The CDR3 sequence is CASSPWDNMNTEAFF. In DNA form, the CDR3 reads TGTGCCAGCAGTCCATGGGACAACATGAACACTGAAGCTTTCTTT.

The gene calls are TRBV7-2 and TRBJ2-5; D is ambiguous. Germline-derived CDR1 and CDR2 are SGHTA and FQGNSA. This CDR3 contains 13 residues. V was trimmed by 1 base and J by 7 bases, leaving 10 bases between them. The CDR3 coding sequence is TGTGCCAGCAGCTTAGAGCCCAGAGGGACCCAGTACTTC. It specifies CASSLEPRGTQYF.

This chain's CDR3 is CASSQEGGSSYEQYF. For the CDR3, the DNA is TGTGCCAGCAGCCAAGAAGGGGGGAGCTCCTACGAGCAGTACTTC. The gene calls are TRBV3-1 and TRBJ2-7, with D tentatively TRBD1 or TRBD2 (6 bases each). Germline V gives CDR1 LGHDT, CDR2 YNNKEL (reference sequence). Trimming took off 0 bases at V and 0 bases at J, with 9 bases between the two ends. The length of the CDR3 is 15 residues.